The 8 T cell receptor beta chains reported below all come from one sample, sequenced in a study of T cell responses to AZD1222 COVID-19 vaccine. Libraries were prepared by immunoSEQ multiplex PCR; TCRdb keeps only in-frame clonotypes and omits some of them. The data contain around 100,000 clones, 86% of them singletons. Source: peripheral blood, taken on day 0 of AZD1222 vaccination. Every receptor here comes from an adult in good health.

This sequence joins TRBV6-5 and TRBJ2-2; D is ambiguous. Trimming removed 4 bases from V and 6 bases from J, with 18 bases in between. This CDR3 contains 16 residues. Germline V CDR1 and CDR2: MNHEY, SVGAGI. The CDR3 sequence is CASSSVKFGLPGELFF. The CDR3 bases are TGTGCCAGCAGTTCCGTTAAGTTTGGCTTGCCCGGGGAGCTGTTTTTT.

This clone was counted a few times. The chain combines TRBV25-1 with TRBJ2-5; unclear D gene. CDR3 length: 14 amino acids. Trimming left V 3 bases short and J 3 bases short, with 11 bases between. The germline V gene has CDR1 MGHDK and CDR2 SYGVNS. CDR3 nucleotides: TGTGCCAGCAGTGACCCCCGTCCGGAAGAGACCCAGTACTTC. It is translated as CASSDPRPEETQYF.

The CDR3 reads CASSHPLAGGPQETQYF. The CDR3 bases are TGTGCCAGCAGTCACCCTTTAGCGGGGGGGCCTCAAGAGACCCAGTACTTC. The rearrangement links TRBV6-2 or TRBV6-3 to TRBJ2-5; 11 nucleotides match TRBD2. Unmatched junction bases numbered 10, after V lost 5 bases and J lost 2 bases. Germline-derived CDR1 and CDR2 are MNHEY and SVGEGT. The CDR3 length is 17 residues.

The rearrangement joins TRBV20-1 to TRBJ1-1; D gene uncertain. There are 13 residues in the CDR3. Trimming removed 3 bases from V and 3 bases from J, with 11 bases in between. Germline V lookup: CDR1 DFQATT, CDR2 SNEGSKA (reference sequence). The CDR3 sequence is CSASIASDTEAFF. DNA of the CDR3: TGCAGTGCTAGTATTGCTTCGGACACTGAAGCTTTCTTT.

This clone was found a few times. The same CDR3 arises from other DNA sequences in this sample as well. CDR3 sequence (DNA): TGTGCCAGCAGCCCGACGGGACTCCAAGAGACCCAGTACTTC. This codes for CASSPTGLQETQYF. J is TRBJ2-5 and V is TRBV7-3; D is possibly TRBD2 (6 bases). V was cut by 5 bases and J by 1 base, with 11 bases left in between. Germline V gene sequence: CDR1 SGHTA, CDR2 FQGTGA. The CDR3 has 14 residues.

The J gene is TRBJ1-6, the V gene TRBV9, with 8 bases aligning to TRBD1. V shed 5 bases, J shed 10 bases, and the junction held 11 bases outside the gene matches. CDR3 length: 15 residues. CDR1 SGDLS and CDR2 YYNGEE come from the germline V gene. CDR3 in amino acids: CASRKSGQGESPLHF. The CDR3 nucleotides are TGTGCCAGCAGAAAGTCAGGACAGGGCGAATCACCCCTCCACTTT.

The CDR3 DNA sequence: TGTGCCAGCAGCGCGAGGACAGGGGAAACTAATGAAAAACTGTTTTTT. This translates into CASSARTGETNEKLFF. This chain connects TRBV7-3 to TRBJ1-4; 9 nucleotides match TRBD1. V shed 5 bases and J 1 base; nucleotides not matched to a gene: 5. The CDR3 has 16 residues. The germline V gene encodes CDR1 SGHTA and CDR2 FQGTGA.

This clone was seen only a few times. V and J are TRBV20-1 and TRBJ2-1; no firm D call. Germline V lookup: CDR1 DFQATT, CDR2 SNEGSKA (reference sequence). Between the trimmed V and J ends, which lost 6 bases and 3 bases, there was a span of 3 bases. This CDR3 contains 10 residues. The CDR3 DNA reads as TGCAGTGCCTACTACAATGAGCAGTTCTTC. Its translation is CSAYYNEQFF.